The text below deals with one TCR beta chain. The data stem from a study of blood T cell repertoires in COVID-19. Whole-study context: Collection of acute and convalescent COVID-19 samples took place in the United States, Italy and Spain. Nucleic acid was either cDNA or gDNA, and it came from T cells, B-cell-depleted T cells, or PBMCs.

The study recruited people aged about 18 to 95 years across 24 US areas. Participant reports of clinical history set cohort assignment. The assay was immunoSEQ multiplex PCR, and TCRdb's table has in-frame clones only and misses some. The sample carries over 250,000 clones, roughly nine tenths recorded once. Sample: PBMCs or T cells enriched from blood (not recorded which). This clonotype was obtained from a woman younger than 30 who had recovered from COVID-19.

The CDR3 region is CASSNGGGSPLHF. The CDR3 DNA reads TGTGCCAGTAGCAACGGGGGTGGGTCACCCCTCCACTTT. The chain joins TRBV19 to TRBJ1-6; TRBD1 might be the D (5 bases). CDR3 size: 13 residues. The V gene's germline CDR1 is LNHDA and CDR2 SQIVND (reference sequence). Between the trimmed V and J ends, which lost 6 bases and 10 bases, there was a span of 13 bases.